Below are 23 T cell receptor beta chains sequenced from a single sample in a study of T cell changes during pregnancy in multiple sclerosis. Some clones are missing from TCRdb's copy, which holds only in-frame ones; the method was immunoSEQ multiplex PCR. The table includes roughly 100,000 clones, 92% detected once. The sequencing here drew on peripheral blood, taken after pregnancy. All receptors come from a female donor with multiple sclerosis, enrolled in a pregnancy study.

The chain couples TRBV9 to TRBJ2-7; tentative D call: TRBD1 (6 bases). Germline V gene data show CDR1 as SGDLS and CDR2 as YYNGEE. V lost 0 bases and J 2 bases, leaving 9 bases between the germline ends. The CDR3 spans 14 residues. CDR3 sequence reads: CASSVETGPYEQYF. The DNA of the CDR3 is TGTGCCAGCAGCGTAGAGACAGGACCCTACGAGCAGTACTTC.

The chain is built from TRBV19 and TRBJ2-2, with a weak D call TRBD2 (5 bases). The CDR3 runs 13 residues. Per germline, CDR1 LNHDA and CDR2 SQIVND (reference sequence). Between the trimmed V and J ends, which lost 7 bases and 7 bases, there was a span of 13 bases. CDR3 nucleotides: TGTGCCAGTAACCCTCAGGCGGGCGGGGAGCTGTTTTTT. This gives the protein CASNPQAGGELFF.

This chain uses TRBV5-4 with TRBJ2-7, with 12 bases aligning to TRBD2. CDR1 is SGHNT and CDR2 is YYREEE in the germline V gene (reference sequence). After removal of 4 bases from V and 2 bases from J, the junction contained 7 bases not matched to a gene. This CDR3 spans 16 amino acids. In DNA form, the CDR3 reads TGTGCCAGCAGCGTGGGACTAGCGGGTTCGGCCTACGAGCAGTACTTC. Translated, it gives CASSVGLAGSAYEQYF.

The chain couples TRBV5-6 to TRBJ1-5; possible D gene TRBD1, 6 bases. Germline V gives CDR1 SGHDT, CDR2 YYEEEE. The V end lost 4 bases, the J end lost 5 bases, and 13 bases lay between the germline ends. The CDR3 extends over 14 amino acids. CDR3 DNA: TGTGCCAGCAGCGTCTGGGGGCCCCATCAGCCCCAGCATTTT. Amino acid sequence: CASSVWGPHQPQHF.

This chain links TRBV21-1 with TRBJ2-7; the tabulated D call, TRBD2, remains unverified against the DNA. TRBV21-1 is flagged as a pseudogene. This CDR3 comprises 19 residues. The CDR3 DNA reads as TGTGCCAGCAGCAAAGTCGGGACTAGCGGGAGTTTATTCACCCACGAGCAGTACTTC. This codes for CASSKVGTSGSLFTHEQYF.

J is TRBJ1-2 and V is TRBV28; TRBD1 matches at 9 bases. This CDR3 is 18 amino acids long. Germline lookup yields CDR1 MDHEN and CDR2 SYDVKM. Trimming took 5 bases from V and 2 from J; bases not matched to a gene: 15. CDR3 region: CASSKTKGTGRRNYGYTF. Written as DNA, the CDR3 is TGTGCCAGCAGTAAGACGAAGGGGACAGGGCGAAGGAACTATGGCTACACCTTC.

This clone occurred once. The same CDR3 can be traced to other DNA sequences in this sample. V is TRBV27 and J is TRBJ1-5; possible D gene TRBD1, 6 bases. CDR1 and CDR2 from the germline V gene are MNHEY and SMNVEV (reference sequence). Trimming cost V 3 bases and J 4 bases, with 13 bases left between them. The CDR3 is 15 residues long. The chain's CDR3 is CASSFRGQLNQPQHF. The CDR3, as DNA: TGTGCCAGCAGTTTCCGTGGACAGCTAAATCAGCCCCAGCATTTT.

This clone was picked up one time. The gene calls are TRBV5-1 and TRBJ1-4; possibly TRBD1 for D (5 bases). The germline V and J ends were trimmed by 5 bases and 3 bases, with 11 bases remaining between them. The CDR3 sequence is 14 residues long. Looked up from germline, CDR1 is SGHRS and CDR2 is YFSETQ. The CDR3 loop is CASRPGLANEKLFF. The CDR3 DNA reads TGCGCCAGCAGGCCAGGGTTGGCTAATGAAAAACTGTTTTTT.

The genes are TRBV7-9 and TRBJ2-1; tentatively, D is TRBD1 (5 bases). With 2 bases removed from V and 0 bases from J, the gap between germline ends came to 8 bases. The CDR3 totals 15 residues. Germline loops: CDR1 SEHNR, CDR2 FQNEAQ (reference sequence). The CDR3 reads CASSLTGSSYNEQFF. The CDR3 DNA sequence: TGTGCCAGCAGCTTAACAGGAAGCTCCTACAATGAGCAGTTCTTC.

This chain uses TRBV10-3 with TRBJ1-1; D not certain. The V and J ends lost 7 bases and 5 bases respectively, with 14 bases between them. Looked up from germline, CDR1 is ENHRY and CDR2 is SYGVKD. The CDR3 has 13 residues. CDR3 residues: CAIIAREGTEAFF. For the CDR3, the DNA is TGTGCCATCATCGCCCGGGAGGGAACTGAAGCTTTCTTT.

This sequence joins TRBV13 and TRBJ1-3; D remains ambiguous. This CDR3 has 14 amino acids. V shed 2 bases and J shed 1 base, with 6 bases lying between them. Germline CDR1 reads PRHDT; CDR2 reads FYEKMQ (reference sequence). The CDR3 region has the DNA TGTGCCAGCAGCTTATACAGTTCTGGAAACACCATATATTTT. The encoded protein is CASSLYSSGNTIYF.

This clone was counted once. The rearrangement joins TRBV27 to TRBJ2-1; 13 bases are a match to TRBD2. Trimming cost V 6 bases and J 4 bases; bases outside gene matches: 3. CDR1 and CDR2 from the germline V gene are MNHEY and SMNVEV (reference sequence). The CDR3 has 15 residues. The CDR3 nucleotides are TGTGCCAGCAGACTAGCGGGGGGGCCTTACAATGAGCAGTTCTTC. This codes for CASRLAGGPYNEQFF.

The V call is TRBV27, the J call TRBJ1-1; 7 bases agree with TRBD1. Germline V lookup: CDR1 MNHEY, CDR2 SMNVEV (reference sequence). CDR3 length: 17 amino acids. Unmatched junction bases numbered 13, after V lost 5 bases and J lost 1 base. DNA of the CDR3: TGTGCCAGCAGTCCAAACAGGGAACAGGGGACGAACACTGAAGCTTTCTTT. Amino acid sequence: CASSPNREQGTNTEAFF.

The chain links TRBV2 to TRBJ1-3; weak D call: TRBD1 (6 bases). Trimming took 5 bases from V and 0 from J, leaving 14 bases between them. The CDR3 consists of 16 residues. Looked up from germline, CDR1 is SNHLY and CDR2 is FYNNEI. The CDR3 sequence: CASSSGGVPSGNTIYF. Here the CDR3 DNA reads TGTGCCAGCAGTAGTGGGGGCGTCCCCTCTGGAAACACCATATATTTT. Drawing the rest from reference TRBV2 and TRBJ1-3, the complete variable domain is EPEVTQTPSHQVTQMGQEVILRCVPISNHLYFYWYRQILGQKVEFLVSFYNNEISEKSEIFDDQFSVERPDGSNFTLKIRSTKLEDSAMYFCASSSGGVPSGNTIYFGEGSWLTVV.

This chain uses TRBV30 with TRBJ1-2, with D perhaps matching TRBD1 (6 bases). CDR1 is GTSNPN, CDR2 SVGIG, per germline (reference sequence). The length of the CDR3 is 11 residues. Trimming left V 1 base short and J 12 bases short, with 12 bases between. The CDR3 bases are TGTGCCTGGAGTGATGGACAGAGACACACCTTC. Encoded protein: CAWSDGQRHTF.

The V call is TRBV9, the J call TRBJ2-3; 10 bases map to TRBD2. Per the germline V gene, CDR1 is SGDLS and CDR2 is YYNGEE. CDR3 length: 16 amino acids. V gave up 3 bases and J gave up 4 bases; unmatched junction bases: 8. As DNA, the CDR3 is TGTGCCAGCAGCGGAGAGCGGGGGGGCTGGGCAGATACGCAGTATTTT. Protein: CASSGERGGWADTQYF.

The chain uses TRBV7-8 and TRBJ1-3; 7 bases align to TRBD1. Unmatched junction bases numbered 5, after V lost 1 base and J lost 5 bases. There are 15 residues in the CDR3. Germline CDR1 SGHVS, CDR2 FQNEAQ. The CDR3 here is CASSLERDSRNTIYF. The CDR3 coding sequence is TGTGCCAGCAGCTTAGAACGGGACAGTCGAAACACCATATATTTT.

This chain links TRBV15 with TRBJ2-5; TRBD2 matches at 11 bases. Germline V gene data show CDR1 as LNHNV and CDR2 as YYDKDF (reference sequence). The CDR3 totals 18 residues. V shed 0 bases, J shed 3 bases, and the junction held 9 bases outside the gene matches. The CDR3 coding sequence is TGTGCCACCAGCAGAGATACTAGCGGGAGAACCCTTGAAGAGACCCAGTACTTC. Its protein is CATSRDTSGRTLEETQYF.

This clone has only one observation. The chain links TRBV5-1 to TRBJ2-1; D might be TRBD1 (5 bases). This CDR3 region has 15 residues. The V and J ends lost 4 bases and 8 bases respectively, with 19 bases between them. Germline CDR1 SGHRS, CDR2 YFSETQ. The CDR3 spells CASSPVITQGDEQFF. Written as DNA, the CDR3 is TGCGCCAGCAGCCCTGTGATCACTCAGGGCGATGAGCAGTTCTTC. The full variable domain, with the rest looked up from reference TRBV5-1 and TRBJ2-1, is KAGVTQTPRYLIKTRGQQVTLSCSPISGHRSVSWYQQTPGQGLQFLFEYFSETQRNKGNFPGRFSGRQFSNSRSEMNVSTLELGDSALYLCASSPVITQGDEQFFGPGTRLTVL.

The chain links TRBV10-2 to TRBJ2-1, with a tentative D call TRBD2 (5 bases). Germline V gene data show CDR1 as WSHSY and CDR2 as SAAADI. Trimming stripped 8 bases from V and 6 bases from J, with 14 bases between. The CDR3 is 13 residues long. DNA of the CDR3: TGCGCCAGCGAAGGTAGCGTAAGCAATGAGCAGTTCTTC. Translation: CASEGSVSNEQFF.

V and J are TRBV27 and TRBJ2-5; TRBD2 matches at 10 bases. Germline V CDR1 and CDR2: MNHEY, SMNVEV (reference sequence). This CDR3 spans 15 amino acids. J was trimmed by 2 bases and V by 6 bases; bases with no gene match: 6. CDR3 residues: CASSGGLARQETQYF. Written as DNA, the CDR3 is TGTGCCAGCAGCGGGGGACTAGCGAGGCAAGAGACCCAGTACTTC.

The chain is built from TRBV5-4 and TRBJ2-2, with 9 nucleotides matching TRBD2. The J segment lost 2 bases and the V segment lost 3 bases, leaving 11 bases of the junction unmatched. This CDR3 contains 18 residues. Germline CDR1 SGHNT, CDR2 YYREEE (reference sequence). The CDR3, as DNA: TGTGCCAGCAGCTCCCCGATGGCGGGGGGGCTTAACACCGGGGAGCTGTTTTTT. Amino acid sequence: CASSSPMAGGLNTGELFF.

The CDR3 spells CASSQGQGDTQYF. In nucleotides, the CDR3 is TGTGCCAGCAGCCAAGGACAGGGTGATACGCAGTATTTT. The rearrangement uses TRBV11-3 and TRBJ2-3; 8 nucleotides line up with TRBD1. The J segment lost 6 bases and the V segment lost 5 bases, leaving 4 bases of the junction unmatched. CDR1 and CDR2 from the germline V gene are SGHNT and YENEEA. The CDR3 contains 13 residues. Drawing the rest from reference TRBV11-3 and TRBJ2-3, the complete variable domain is EAGVVQSPRYKIIEKKQPVAFWCNPISGHNTLYWYLQNLGQGPELLIRYENEEAVDDSQLPKDRFSAERLKGVDSTLKIQPAELGDSAVYLCASSQGQGDTQYFGPGTRLTVL.